Listed below are T cell receptor beta chains from one sample, sequenced in a study of blood T cell repertoires in COVID-19. Clones were read by immunoSEQ multiplex PCR, and TCRdb kept only the in-frame ones, dropping some. Found here are a few hundred thousand clones, approximately 87% of them singletons; the top ten hold about 9.1%. Material: peripheral blood. Receptors originate from a human donor in a cohort sampled during active COVID-19. Both conserved end residues are part of each CDR3. D genes are given only for firm matches. Clone size, where shown, is once, few, many, or a class for clones that have expanded.

v_call: TRBV6-5; clone_size: .; d_call: .; j_call: TRBJ1-1; cdr3_aa: CASSYSTVTEAFF; cdr3_nt: TGTGCCAGCAGTTACTCGACAGTCACTGAAGCTTTCTTT
v_call: TRBV11-2; clone_size: .; d_call: .; j_call: TRBJ1-1; cdr3_aa: CASSLVAGDGPEAFF; cdr3_nt: TGTGCCAGCAGCTTAGTAGCGGGGGATGGTCCTGAAGCTTTCTTT
v_call: TRBV28; clone_size: .; d_call: TRBD1; j_call: TRBJ1-4; cdr3_aa: CASSLDRGREKLFF; cdr3_nt: TGTGCCAGCAGTCTTGACAGGGGGAGAGAAAAACTGTTTTTT
v_call: TRBV27; clone_size: .; d_call: TRBD1; j_call: TRBJ1-5; cdr3_aa: CASSRGQGGNQPQHF; cdr3_nt: TGTGCCAGCAGTAGGGGACAGGGTGGGAATCAGCCCCAGCATTTT
v_call: TRBV18; clone_size: .; d_call: .; j_call: TRBJ2-5; cdr3_aa: CASSPGRGTYQETQYF; cdr3_nt: TGTGCCAGCTCGCCAGGACGGGGGACGTACCAAGAGACCCAGTACTTC
v_call: TRBV2; clone_size: .; d_call: TRBD1; j_call: TRBJ2-6; cdr3_aa: CASRTGRNSGANVLTF; cdr3_nt: TGTGCCAGCAGGACAGGGAGAAACTCTGGGGCCAACGTCCTGACTTTC
v_call: TRBV11-2; clone_size: once; d_call: TRBD1; j_call: TRBJ1-2; cdr3_aa: CASSDWDRERNYGYTF; cdr3_nt: TGTGCCAGCAGCGACTGGGACAGGGAGCGGAACTATGGCTACACCTTC
v_call: TRBV6-6; clone_size: .; d_call: TRBD1; j_call: TRBJ1-2; cdr3_aa: CASSSRQGNTF; cdr3_nt: TGTGCCAGCAGTTCCAGACAGGGGAACACCTTC
v_call: TRBV5-1; clone_size: .; d_call: TRBD1; j_call: TRBJ1-2; cdr3_aa: CASSSTGQPPNYGYTF; cdr3_nt: TGCGCCAGCAGCTCCACGGGACAGCCCCCTAACTATGGCTACACCTTC
v_call: TRBV6-5; clone_size: .; d_call: .; j_call: TRBJ2-1; cdr3_aa: CASSYSATYNEQFF; cdr3_nt: TGTGCCAGCAGTTACTCCGCTACGTACAATGAGCAGTTCTTC
v_call: TRBV7-8; clone_size: .; d_call: TRBD1; j_call: TRBJ2-7; cdr3_aa: CASTPGQGYEQYF; cdr3_nt: TGTGCCAGCACCCCGGGACAGGGTTACGAGCAGTACTTC
v_call: TRBV6-1; clone_size: .; d_call: .; j_call: TRBJ1-5; cdr3_aa: CASSEYAVFNQPQHF; cdr3_nt: TGTGCCAGCAGTGAATATGCAGTTTTCAATCAGCCCCAGCATTTT
v_call: TRBV19; clone_size: .; d_call: .; j_call: TRBJ1-1; cdr3_aa: CASSMGPGSGEAFF; cdr3_nt: TGTGCCAGTAGTATGGGTCCGGGTAGCGGTGAAGCTTTCTTT
v_call: TRBV28; clone_size: .; d_call: .; j_call: TRBJ1-2; cdr3_aa: CASRTGDYGYTF; cdr3_nt: TGTGCCAGCAGAACAGGCGACTATGGCTACACCTTC
v_call: TRBV6-6; clone_size: .; d_call: .; j_call: TRBJ1-3; cdr3_aa: CASSYGGAERNTIYF; cdr3_nt: TGTGCCAGCAGTTACGGGGGCGCCGAGAGAAACACCATATATTTT
v_call: TRBV19; clone_size: .; d_call: .; j_call: TRBJ2-2; cdr3_aa: CASKGMDGELFF; cdr3_nt: TGTGCCAGTAAGGGGATGGACGGGGAGCTGTTTTTT
v_call: TRBV5-4; clone_size: .; d_call: TRBD1; j_call: TRBJ2-6; cdr3_aa: CASSFRDRGSAGANVLTF; cdr3_nt: TGTGCCAGCAGCTTCCGGGACAGGGGTAGCGCTGGGGCCAACGTCCTGACTTTC
v_call: TRBV13; clone_size: .; d_call: .; j_call: TRBJ2-5; cdr3_aa: CASSLGDGQQETQYF; cdr3_nt: TGTGCCAGCAGCTTAGGCGATGGGCAGCAAGAGACCCAGTACTTC
v_call: TRBV5-4; clone_size: few; d_call: .; j_call: TRBJ2-2; cdr3_aa: CASSVFSGELFF; cdr3_nt: TGTGCCAGCAGCGTATTTTCCGGGGAGCTGTTTTTT
v_call: TRBV28; clone_size: .; d_call: .; j_call: TRBJ1-4; cdr3_aa: CASSWGGTEREKLFF; cdr3_nt: TGTGCCAGCAGTTGGGGGGGGACCGAGAGGGAAAAACTGTTTTTT
v_call: TRBV27; clone_size: .; d_call: TRBD2; j_call: TRBJ2-7; cdr3_aa: CASSHYRPSGGPRSYEQYF; cdr3_nt: TGTGCCAGCAGTCACTACCGGCCTAGCGGGGGGCCTAGGAGTTACGAGCAGTACTTC
v_call: TRBV28; clone_size: once; d_call: TRBD1; j_call: TRBJ1-1; cdr3_aa: CASSGLGTGNTEAFF; cdr3_nt: TGTGCCAGCAGTGGCCTAGGGACAGGGAACACTGAAGCTTTCTTT